This T cell receptor beta chain was captured in a study of CD8+ T cells in alopecia areata. Extraction of RNA preceded its reverse transcription into cDNA, which served as the sequencing template. The repertoire was sequenced with immunoSEQ multiplex PCR; TCRdb's copy has only in-frame clones and lacks some. Of 150,000 or so clones in the sample, more than 75% were seen once. V lost 5 bases to trimming and J lost 2 bases; unmatched junction nucleotides: 4. Germline loops: CDR1 MNHEY, CDR2 SMNVEV (reference sequence). This CDR3 is built from 15 residues. The clonotype was recovered from a human donor with alopecia areata. Material: CD8+ T cells sorted from blood, obtained at week 0. The rearrangement links TRBV27 to TRBJ2-7, with TRBD2 matching over 12 bases. For the CDR3, the DNA is TGTGCCAGCAGTGGACTAGCGGGGAGTCCCTACGAGCAGTACTTC. This sequence encodes CASSGLAGSPYEQYF.